The next 17 T cell receptor beta chains were all read from a single sample in a study of T cell clonotyping in hematopoietic cell transplantation. The assay was immunoSEQ multiplex PCR, and TCRdb's table has in-frame clones only and misses some. The sample lists 1,500 to 2,000 clones, approximately 72% occurring once. Sample: PBMCs, taken 30 days after allogeneic stem cell transplant. These receptors all come from a male patient between 60 and 69 years old who had an allogeneic stem cell transplant, so the T cells may come from the graft donor. Some clones in this sample may be carry-over from other donors' samples.

The chain uses TRBV5-1 and TRBJ2-7, with 7 bases lining up with TRBD2. The CDR3 contains 14 residues. Germline V CDR1 and CDR2: SGHRS, YFSETQ. Trimming took 0 bases from V and 2 from J; bases not matched to a gene: 2. Written as DNA, the CDR3 is TGCGCCAGCAGCTTGGGGGGACTAACCTACGAGCAGTACTTC. Translated: CASSLGGLTYEQYF.

DNA for the CDR3: TGTGCCTGGAGTCGGGGGGCCAATCAGCCCCAGCATTTT. It specifies CAWSRGANQPQHF. J is TRBJ1-5 and V is TRBV30; tentatively, D is TRBD1 (6 bases). V gave up 2 bases and J gave up 3 bases, with 8 bases separating them. Germline V gene sequence: CDR1 GTSNPN, CDR2 SVGIG (reference sequence). The CDR3 has 13 residues.

This clone has only one observation. The genes are TRBV20-1 and TRBJ1-1; D remains ambiguous. V lost 6 bases and J 0 bases, leaving 5 bases between the germline ends. From germline, CDR1 is DFQATT and CDR2 SNEGSKA (reference sequence). CDR3 length equals 11 residues. This CDR3 is CSANMNTEAFF. The CDR3 DNA reads TGCAGTGCCAACATGAACACTGAAGCTTTCTTT.

This clone was detected only once. V and J are TRBV6-1 and TRBJ1-6; D call uncertain. Trimming took 2 bases from V and 7 from J, leaving 0 bases between them. The CDR3 runs to 11 residues. CDR1 is MNHNS and CDR2 is SASEGT in the germline V gene. In DNA form, the CDR3 reads TGTGCCAGCAGTGAAAATTCACCCCTCCACTTT. It specifies CASSENSPLHF.

The count of this clone is one. This rearrangement joins TRBV13 to TRBJ2-7; D could derive from TRBD1 or TRBD2 (5 bases each). CDR1 PRHDT and CDR2 FYEKMQ come from the germline V gene (reference sequence). V lost 5 bases and J lost 3, with 11 bases in between. The CDR3 extends over 13 amino acids. CDR3 sequence reads: CASSPSGGYEQYF. CDR3 bases: TGTGCCAGCAGCCCGAGTGGGGGCTACGAGCAGTACTTC.

The rearrangement links TRBV27 to TRBJ1-1; D gene unclear. Trimming cost V 6 bases and J 0 bases, with 11 bases left between them. Germline V gives CDR1 MNHEY, CDR2 SMNVEV (reference sequence). The CDR3 loop spans 14 amino acids. The CDR3 nucleotides read TGTGCCAGCAGCGTGACGGATCTGAACACTGAAGCTTTCTTT. Amino acid sequence: CASSVTDLNTEAFF.

This rearrangement joins TRBV6-5 to TRBJ1-5; D unclear. Germline values: CDR1 MNHEY, CDR2 SVGAGI. V dropped 5 bases and J dropped 3 bases, with 11 bases sitting between them. The CDR3 loop spans 14 amino acids. The CDR3 DNA reads as TGTGCCAGCAGTAGACAACGGAACAATCAGCCCCAGCATTTT. Amino acid sequence: CASSRQRNNQPQHF.

The chain joins TRBV30 to TRBJ2-5; D call uncertain. V lost 0 bases and J 0 bases, leaving 5 bases between the germline ends. The CDR3 contains 13 residues. Germline-derived CDR1 and CDR2 are GTSNPN and SVGIG (reference sequence). CDR3 coding DNA: TGTGCCTGGAGTGTTGGGCACCAAGAGACCCAGTACTTC. Translating it yields CAWSVGHQETQYF.

This clone was seen a handful of times. J is TRBJ2-5 and V is TRBV9, with D possibly TRBD1 on 6 matching bases. There are 16 residues in the CDR3. V was shortened by 3 bases and J by 1 base, with 16 bases between the two germline ends. Per germline, CDR1 SGDLS and CDR2 YYNGEE. The CDR3 region has the DNA TGTGCCAGCAGCGAATACCCAGGGGTGGGCCAAGAGACCCAGTACTTC. Its protein is CASSEYPGVGQETQYF.

The chain joins TRBV2 to TRBJ1-2, with 7 bases identical to TRBD1. This CDR3 region has 14 residues. With 2 bases clipped from V and 7 bases from J, the junction kept 7 bases outside the gene matches. From germline, CDR1 is SNHLY and CDR2 FYNNEI. The CDR3, as DNA: TGTGCCAGCAGTGAACGGAGACAGGGTGCTGGCTACACCTTC. Translated, it gives CASSERRQGAGYTF.

V and J are TRBV6-6 and TRBJ1-5; tentative D call: TRBD1 (5 bases). The V end lost 5 bases, the J end lost 4 bases, and 12 bases lay between the germline ends. Germline V gene sequence: CDR1 MNHNY, CDR2 SVGAGI (reference sequence). The CDR3 runs to 14 residues. CDR3 loop: CASSPSRGNQPQHF. The CDR3 DNA reads TGTGCCAGCAGTCCCTCGCGGGGGAATCAGCCCCAGCATTTT.

The chain combines TRBV9 with TRBJ1-1, with D maybe TRBD1 (5 bases). V shed 2 bases and J shed 3 bases, with 17 bases lying between them. The CDR3 totals 16 residues. Germline loops: CDR1 SGDLS, CDR2 YYNGEE. For the CDR3, the DNA is TGTGCCAGCAGCGTGACCGGGACTCGGGGTGACACTGAAGCTTTCTTT. It yields the protein CASSVTGTRGDTEAFF. Drawing the rest from reference TRBV9 and TRBJ1-1, the complete variable domain is DSGVTQTPKHLITATGQRVTLRCSPRSGDLSVYWYQQSLDQGLQFLIQYYNGEERAKGNILERFSAQQFPDLHSELNLSSLELGDSALYFCASSVTGTRGDTEAFFGQGTRLTVV.

This clone has a handful of counts. This chain links TRBV4-3 with TRBJ1-2; perhaps TRBD1 as D (6 bases). The V end lost 0 bases, the J end lost 5 bases, and 10 bases lay between the germline ends. The CDR3 length is 14 residues. Germline values: CDR1 LGHNA, CDR2 YSLEER. The CDR3 protein is CASSQETGLYGYTF. CDR3 nucleotide sequence: TGCGCCAGCAGCCAAGAGACAGGATTATATGGCTACACCTTC.

On this clone itself: Other DNA sequences within the sample encode an identical CDR3. The chain recombines TRBV5-1 with TRBJ2-7, with a possible D match to TRBD2 (6 bases). The CDR3 is made up of 15 amino acids. The germline V and J ends were trimmed by 0 bases and 4 bases, with 14 bases remaining between them. CDR1 is SGHRS, CDR2 YFSETQ, per germline. The chain's CDR3 is CASSLGWDFGYEQYF. CDR3 coding DNA: TGCGCCAGCAGCTTGGGGTGGGACTTCGGGTACGAGCAGTACTTC.

CDR3 loop: CASNAPGISTDTQYF. In DNA, the CDR3 is TGTGCCAGCAACGCCCCAGGGATTAGCACAGATACGCAGTATTTT. The chain is built from TRBV9 and TRBJ2-3, with a weak D call TRBD1 (5 bases). Trimming took off 6 bases at V and 0 bases at J, with 14 bases between the two ends. From germline, CDR1 is SGDLS and CDR2 YYNGEE. The CDR3 spans 15 residues.

This clone has only one observation. The rearrangement links TRBV5-5 to TRBJ1-6, with D uncertain. This CDR3 has 13 residues. CDR1 and CDR2 from the germline V gene are SGHKS and YYEKEE (reference sequence). The germline V and J ends were trimmed by 1 base and 7 bases, with 6 bases remaining between them. This CDR3 reads CASSLSGNSPLHF. CDR3 nucleotides: TGTGCCAGCAGCTTGAGCGGGAATTCACCCCTCCACTTT.

The chain has TRBV5-1 and TRBJ2-7; either TRBD1 or TRBD2 may fit D (5 bases each). The CDR3 is made up of 12 amino acids. The ends were cut back, 1 base at V and 5 bases at J, with 7 bases in the middle. Germline V gene lookup returns CDR1 SGHRS and CDR2 YFSETQ. CDR3 in DNA: TGCGCCAGCAGCTTGCAGGGACACGAGCAGTACTTC. It codes for CASSLQGHEQYF.